This note documents a single T cell receptor beta chain sequence. The sample belongs to a study of T-cell memory formation after mild COVID-19. Across the whole study: Largely donor-specific sequence clusters came from a couple of donors.

The CDR3 extends over 17 amino acids. After removal of 3 bases from V and 2 bases from J, the junction contained 15 bases not matched to a gene. CDR1 and CDR2 from the germline V gene are DFQATT and SNEGSKA (reference sequence). TCRdb reanalysed the 5' RACE reads using MiXCR and keeps one entry per CDR3 protein. The table shows 550,000 to 700,000 distinct CDR3 sequences, with approximately 15% occurring only once. The sequence derives from an adult woman who had mild COVID-19 (a few samples of this study predate the infection). Cell type and time point are not known. The genes are TRBV20-1 and TRBJ1-1, with 7 bases aligning to TRBD1. Sequenced material: PBMCs or a T cell subset sorted from them (not recorded which). CDR3 region: CSARGAFVGQVNTEAFF. DNA of the CDR3: TGCAGTGCTAGGGGTGCTTTCGTTGGACAGGTCAACACTGAAGCTTTCTTT.